The 4 T cell receptor beta chains in this list originate from one sample, sequenced in a study of T-cell memory formation after mild COVID-19. TCRdb itself ran the 5' RACE reads through MiXCR, one entry per CDR3 protein. The table has hundreds of thousands of distinct CDR3 sequences, 15% to 20% seen once; the top ten hold 9% to 15%. Material: PBMCs or a T cell subset sorted from them (not recorded which). The receptors were gathered from an adult woman who had mild COVID-19 (a few samples of this study predate the infection). Cell type and time point are not known.

This clonotype was detected many times. This chain joins TRBV10-3 and TRBJ1-5, with 9 bases matching TRBD1. Germline CDR1 and CDR2: ENHRY and SYGVKD. This CDR3 has 18 residues. With V trimmed by 0 bases and J by 2 bases, 8 bases remained unmatched. The CDR3 DNA reads TGTGCCATCAGTGAGTCGGGGACAGGGAGGTTGGGCAATCAGCCCCAGCATTTT. This gives the protein CAISESGTGRLGNQPQHF.

This clonotype showed up many times. The V call is TRBV18, the J call TRBJ2-3; TRBD1 aligns across 8 bases. There are 17 residues in the CDR3. The ends lost 0 bases at V and 0 bases at J; junction bases unmatched: 5. CDR1 and CDR2 (germline): KGHSH, LQKENI. This CDR3 is CASSPPLTGVSTDTQYF. DNA for the CDR3: TGTGCCAGCTCACCACCCTTGACAGGGGTGAGCACAGATACGCAGTATTTT.

CDR3 nucleotide sequence: TGCGCCAGCAGCTTTAAGACAGCCGAGGGCACTGAAGCTTTCTTT. This translates into CASSFKTAEGTEAFF. V gene TRBV5-1 combines with J gene TRBJ1-1, with D possibly being TRBD1 (5 bases). V lost 2 bases and J 4 bases, leaving 15 bases between the germline ends. Germline V lookup: CDR1 SGHRS, CDR2 YFSETQ. The CDR3 loop spans 15 amino acids.

J is TRBJ2-5 and V is TRBV7-9, with 12 bases that match TRBD2. Germline-derived CDR1 and CDR2 are SEHNR and FQNEAQ (reference sequence). This CDR3 is 15 amino acids long. V lost 4 bases, J lost 3 bases, and 3 bases stayed unmatched. The CDR3 loop reads CASSSRLAGEETQYF. The CDR3 region has the DNA TGTGCCAGCAGCTCTAGACTAGCGGGAGAAGAGACCCAGTACTTC.